The clone carrying this T cell receptor beta chain has a count of ten or more. Antigen: not known. TCRdb ran MiXCR on the 5' RACE reads and lists one entry per CDR3 protein. Here the sample spans approximately 600,000 distinct CDR3 sequences, 9.6% being singletons. The sample belongs to a study of identical twins. Study results and limitations: Out-of-frame alpha sequences shared between twins exhibited an excess of low generation probability.

V dropped 4 bases and J dropped 0 bases, with 11 bases sitting between them. The CDR3 is 15 amino acids. Germline CDR1 SGHDT, CDR2 YYEEEE. This same sample was also part of a study on yellow fever vaccine responses in identical twins.

The source is a young woman in good health. The rearrangement links TRBV5-6 to TRBJ1-5; the D is unclear. Sequencing used PBMCs. CDR3 protein: CASSGGSFSNQPQHF. The DNA for the CDR3 is TGTGCCAGCAGCGGTGGTAGTTTTAGCAATCAGCCCCAGCATTTT. Together with reference TRBV5-6 and TRBJ1-5, the CDR3 gives the full variable domain: DAGVTQSPTHLIKTRGQQVTLRCSPKSGHDTVSWYQQALGQGPQFIFQYYEEEERQRGNFPDRFSGHQFPNYSSELNVNALLLGDSALYLCASSGGSFSNQPQHFGDGTRLSIL.